One T cell receptor beta chain is described in this entry. These data belong to a study of T cell repertoires in cytomegalovirus infection. TCRdb analysed the reads with MiXCR anew, one entry per CDR3 protein. The table lists approximately 630,000 distinct CDR3 sequences, 20% to 30% of them singletons. V was cut by 1 base and J by 8 bases, with 14 bases left in between. The CDR3 covers 14 residues. Germline V gives CDR1 SGHDN, CDR2 FVKESK. The source of this sequence is a human donor in good health (CMV status not recorded). Some clones in this sample may be carry-over from other donors' samples. V is TRBV14 and J is TRBJ1-2, with D maybe TRBD1 (5 bases). Sequencing used CD8+ T cells from PBMCs. In DNA form, the CDR3 reads TGTGCCAGCAGCCAAGTGCTGGGACCCACAGGCTACACCTTC. It codes for CASSQVLGPTGYTF.